The 8 T cell receptor beta chains below were found in one sample sequenced in a study of response to subunit inactivated influenza vaccine. From the RT-PCR reads, TCRdb called clonotypes with MiXCR, one entry per CDR3 protein. The sample holds 700,000 to 800,000 distinct CDR3 sequences; about 18% are singletons and the top ten take roughly 11%. Sequenced here: PBMCs from blood, sampled 5 days after vaccination. These receptors were obtained from a man in his fifties or sixties who received an inactivated influenza vaccine.

This clonotype was seen a handful of times. The chain carries TRBV12-3 or TRBV12-4 and TRBJ2-5; 9 bases are a match to TRBD2. V trimming: 5 bases; J trimming: 5 bases; junction bases outside the gene matches: 9. The CDR3 totals 15 residues. DNA for the CDR3: TGTGCCAGCAGTCAGGGTCTAGCGGGAAGGGAGACCCAGTACTTC. This encodes CASSQGLAGRETQYF.

The V gene is TRBV20-1, the J gene TRBJ1-2; D unresolved. V lost 0 bases and J lost 4, with 9 bases in between. This CDR3 is 13 amino acids long. Per the germline V gene, CDR1 is DFQATT and CDR2 is SNEGSKA (reference sequence). CDR3 residues: CSARDLAAYGYTF. The CDR3 DNA reads as TGCAGTGCTAGAGATTTGGCAGCCTATGGCTACACCTTC.

This clonotype was found a few times. V usage is TRBV10-3 and J usage is TRBJ2-1; 8 nucleotides align to TRBD1. CDR3 length: 15 amino acids. Trimming removed 8 bases from V and 6 bases from J; junction bases left unmatched: 12. The germline gives CDR1 ENHRY, CDR2 SYGVKD. The CDR3 here is CAISTGTGASNEQFF. CDR3 sequence (DNA): TGTGCCATCTCTACTGGGACAGGCGCGTCCAATGAGCAGTTCTTC.

This chain links TRBV12-3 or TRBV12-4 with TRBJ2-5; no firm D call. The germline V and J ends were trimmed by 3 bases and 2 bases, with 10 bases remaining between them. The CDR3 contains 14 residues. DNA for the CDR3: TGTGCCAGCAGTTTGGCTGAGGCTCAAGAGACCCAGTACTTC. Translation gives CASSLAEAQETQYF.

This clonotype was picked up a small number of times. The chain joins TRBV7-2 to TRBJ2-1; D is perhaps TRBD2 (7 bases). Trimming stripped 1 base from V and 2 bases from J, with 12 bases between. This CDR3 contains 16 residues. CDR1 and CDR2 (germline): SGHTA, FQGNSA. The CDR3 nucleotides read TGTGCCAGCAGCTTAGTGGGCGGGGGCACCTACAATGAGCAGTTCTTC. Residues: CASSLVGGGTYNEQFF. Full variable domain (missing parts from reference TRBV7-2 and TRBJ2-1): GAGVSQSPSNKVTEKGKDVELRCDPISGHTALYWYRQSLGQGLEFLIYFQGNSAPDKSGLPSDRFSAERTGGSVSTLTIQRTQQEDSAVYLCASSLVGGGTYNEQFFGPGTRLTVL.

This sequence joins TRBV20-1 and TRBJ2-1, with TRBD1 as a possible D gene (5 bases). The CDR3 length is 13 residues. The ends were cut back, 3 bases at V and 0 bases at J, with 6 bases in the middle. Germline V CDR1 and CDR2: DFQATT, SNEGSKA (reference sequence). This chain's CDR3 is CSARDNSYNEQFF. Written as DNA, the CDR3 is TGCAGTGCTAGGGACAACTCCTACAATGAGCAGTTCTTC.

In its sample, this clonotype was seen a few times. The V call is TRBV6-2 or TRBV6-3, the J call TRBJ2-1; D gene unclear. The CDR3 runs to 12 residues. Germline V CDR1 and CDR2: MNHEY, SVGEGT. The V and J ends lost 8 bases and 5 bases respectively, with 10 bases between them. The CDR3 reads CASENPHNEQFF. The CDR3 bases are TGTGCCAGCGAGAACCCCCACAATGAGCAGTTCTTC.

The genes are TRBV27 and TRBJ2-7; 13 bases are shared with TRBD2. After removal of 6 bases from V and 7 bases from J, the junction contained 9 bases not matched to a gene. CDR1 is MNHEY, CDR2 SMNVEV, per germline (reference sequence). The CDR3 loop spans 15 amino acids. In nucleotides, the CDR3 is TGTGCCAGCAGGGGGACTAGCGGGGCCGTTGTTGAGCAGTACTTC. Protein product: CASRGTSGAVVEQYF.